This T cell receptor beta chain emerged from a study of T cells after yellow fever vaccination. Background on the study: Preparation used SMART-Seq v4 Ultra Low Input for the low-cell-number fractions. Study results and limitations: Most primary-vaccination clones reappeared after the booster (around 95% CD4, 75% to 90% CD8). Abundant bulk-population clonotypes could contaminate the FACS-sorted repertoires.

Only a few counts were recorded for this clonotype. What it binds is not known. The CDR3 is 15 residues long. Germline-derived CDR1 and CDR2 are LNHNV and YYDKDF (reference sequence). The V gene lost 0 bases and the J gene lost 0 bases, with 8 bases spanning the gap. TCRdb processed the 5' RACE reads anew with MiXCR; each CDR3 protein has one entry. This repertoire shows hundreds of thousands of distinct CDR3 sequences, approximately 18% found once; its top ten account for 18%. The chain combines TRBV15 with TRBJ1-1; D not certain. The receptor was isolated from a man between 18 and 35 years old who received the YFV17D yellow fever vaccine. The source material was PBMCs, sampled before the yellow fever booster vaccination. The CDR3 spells CATSRDGKVNTEAFF. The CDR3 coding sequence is TGTGCCACCAGCAGAGATGGGAAGGTGAACACTGAAGCTTTCTTT.